The clone carrying this T cell receptor beta chain was seen a few times. Its specificity is unknown. This entry comes from a study of long-term antiretroviral therapy in people with HIV. Study information: It was about a decade before the 2015 immediate-ART recommendation that the earliest samples were taken. Study results and limitations: All time points showed a repertoire dominated by clones expanded before ART.

immunoSEQ v3.0 was run at survey level. The data were produced by immunoSEQ multiplex PCR, yet TCRdb's version contains in-frame clones alone and is incomplete. The sample has around 15,000 clones; over 75% are singletons. The TCR comes from a man in his fifties or sixties with HIV. Sequenced material: unsorted PBMCs, taken 0.7 years before starting antiretroviral therapy.

The CDR3: CASSVVGDSRETQYF. The DNA of the CDR3 is TGTGCCAGCAGCGTAGTTGGGGACAGTCGAGAGACCCAGTACTTC. The chain couples TRBV9 to TRBJ2-5; 7 bases align to TRBD1. Germline V gene data show CDR1 as SGDLS and CDR2 as YYNGEE. The CDR3 extends over 15 amino acids. With V trimmed by 0 bases and J by 4 bases, 6 bases remained unmatched.